This TCR beta chain was recovered during a study of blood T cell repertoires in COVID-19 (dated by TCRdb to 2019 to 2021). For the study in its entirety: The collaborator samples originated in the United States, Italy and Spain and spanned the acute and convalescent phases of COVID-19. Nearly every sample came with metadata listing a de-identified subject ID, COVID-19 status, age in years and sex. The material from the prospective study consisted of cDNA or gDNA derived from T cells, B-cell-depleted T cells, or PBMCs. The samples were drawn from the first 160 participants of the ongoing ImmuneRACE study and from 1,254 subjects provided by 6 global collaborators. Where available, HLA class I and class II types were obtained from metadata supplied by the sample provider rather than from assay-based typing. The repertoires were released in a freely available public database intended as a resource for research on the immune response to SARS-CoV-2. Subjects who had been exposed to COVID-19, were actively infected with it, or had recovered from it provided the deeply sampled blood TCRbeta repertoires that made up the dataset. Overall results and qualifications from the work: The amount of clinical and demographic metadata varied by source and participant and was provided uncurated.

TCRbeta CDR3 regions were amplified from genomic DNA using the immunoSEQ Assay, a bias-controlled multiplex PCR. The original pipeline was this. The number of nucleated cells in each sample was estimated from the amplification of reference gene primers within the assay. To quantify the absolute abundance of each unique TCRbeta CDR3 rearrangement, sequence reads were collapsed and filtered. For each sample, productive Simpson clonality was calculated by taking the square root of Simpson's diversity index across productive rearrangements. TCRdb provides this immuneACCESS table in a form limited to in-frame rearrangements. Some clones are lacking; in checked studies, under half of them reflect an unresolved V gene, and why the rest are absent is not known. V and J calls and clone size are as listed in that table; D and trimming were resolved from the DNA. A total of nearly 60,000 clones appear in this sample, almost 90% of them only once. About 13% of the sample is taken by the ten largest.

Whole blood was collected in K2EDTA tubes by collaborating institutions according to the institutions' own protocols. For TCRbeta analysis, collaborators shipped samples as frozen whole blood, isolated PBMCs, or DNA extracted from either of those sample types. In regard to this clone: Its antigen target is currently unknown. One base away there is no much larger clone; base qualities are not given.

The source is a man aged 55 to 70 with active COVID-19. The sequencing input was peripheral blood.

The CDR3 in this case is CASTSKDGSSGNTIYF. The base sequence is TGTGCCAGCACCTCTAAGGACGGGAGCTCTGGAAACACCATATATTTT. The chain is assembled from TRBV9 and TRBJ1-3, with the D segment identity uncertain. Looking up the germline V gene yields CDR1 SGDLS and CDR2 YYNGEE. From its cysteine to its phenylalanine, the CDR3 spans 16 amino acids. The CDR3 DNA has 48 bases and is translated from base 1. Cut back by 6 bases and 0 bases, the V and J ends lie 16 bases apart.